The 19 T cell receptor beta chains below all came from one sample that was sequenced in a study of cytomegalovirus exposure and HLA in healthy donors. It was with 60 Vbeta and 13 Jbeta primers that the PCR ran. Sequencing used immunoSEQ multiplex PCR; TCRdb keeps in-frame clones, though not all of them. Of approximately 100,000 clones listed, 84% were seen once; the top ten hold 0.9% to 1.5%. Sequenced material: PBMCs. Receptors were obtained from a woman younger than 35 in good health and CMV-seronegative.

This clone was seen a handful of times. V gene TRBV6-5 combines with J gene TRBJ1-3; no definite D call. The CDR3 runs 14 residues. Trimming took 2 bases from V and 4 from J, leaving 9 bases between them. Germline V gene data show CDR1 as MNHEY and CDR2 as SVGAGI. CDR3 bases: TGTGCCAGCAGTTACCGGTCGCCCGGAAACACCATATATTTT. This gives the protein CASSYRSPGNTIYF.

V and J are TRBV27 and TRBJ1-1; TRBD1 is a possible D gene (6 bases). Trimming took off 3 bases at V and 4 bases at J, with 9 bases between the two ends. Germline-derived CDR1 and CDR2 are MNHEY and SMNVEV (reference sequence). The CDR3 has 13 amino acids. CDR3 nucleotide sequence: TGTGCCAGCAGTTTTTCCAGGGGCACTGAAGCTTTCTTT. It translates to CASSFSRGTEAFF.

There are a few counts of this clone. The chain links TRBV7-8 to TRBJ1-4; no firm D call. The germline V gene encodes CDR1 SGHVS and CDR2 FQNEAQ. The germline V and J ends were trimmed by 0 bases and 0 bases, with 11 bases remaining between them. The CDR3 contains 17 residues. The CDR3 DNA reads TGTGCCAGCAGCTTAGCCTACAGAGATGCAACTAATGAAAAACTGTTTTTT. It encodes CASSLAYRDATNEKLFF.

V gene TRBV5-1 combines with J gene TRBJ1-4; D unresolved. V dropped 3 bases and J dropped 7 bases, with 16 bases sitting between them. The CDR3 has 15 amino acids. In germline, CDR1 is SGHRS, CDR2 YFSETQ. The CDR3: CASSSVASRGEKLFF. The CDR3 nucleotides read TGCGCCAGCAGCTCAGTCGCCTCCCGCGGTGAAAAACTGTTTTTT.

This sequence joins TRBV6-6 and TRBJ2-6, with 7 bases that match TRBD1. CDR1 MNHNY and CDR2 SVGAGI come from the germline V gene (reference sequence). V was pared by 11 bases and J by 0 bases, with 10 bases of the junction left unmatched. This CDR3 region has 16 residues. CDR3 residues: CAGGRDSSSGANVLTF. CDR3 bases: TGTGCCGGGGGCCGGGACAGCTCCTCTGGGGCCAACGTCCTGACTTTC.

This rearrangement joins TRBV27 to TRBJ2-5; 10 bases are shared with TRBD2. This CDR3 spans 14 amino acids. V shed 2 bases, J shed 7 bases, and the junction held 4 bases outside the gene matches. Germline CDR1 is MNHEY and CDR2 is SMNVEV (reference sequence). CDR3 region: CASSLDASGGTQYF. Here the CDR3 DNA reads TGTGCCAGCAGTTTAGACGCTAGCGGGGGGACCCAGTACTTC.

This chain connects TRBV6-9 to TRBJ2-3; 11 bases are shared with TRBD2. The CDR3 has 20 residues. V shed 0 bases and J 2 bases; nucleotides not matched to a gene: 13. The germline V gene encodes CDR1 MNHGY and CDR2 SVAAGI. The CDR3 is CASSYSDRVLAGDPTDTQYF. The CDR3 DNA reads as TGTGCCAGCAGTTATTCCGACAGGGTACTAGCGGGGGACCCCACAGATACGCAGTATTTT.

The chain employs TRBV6-1 and TRBJ1-1; D is unclear. The CDR3 sequence is 15 residues long. The germline V gene encodes CDR1 MNHNS and CDR2 SASEGT. The germline V and J ends were trimmed by 6 bases and 2 bases, with 16 bases remaining between them. The DNA for the CDR3 is TGTGCCAGCAGGGCAGACTTGGGTTCTAACACTGAAGCTTTCTTT. Translating gives CASRADLGSNTEAFF.

The V and J genes are TRBV10-1 and TRBJ2-3; D perhaps matches TRBD2 (6 bases). Trimming cost V 2 bases and J 2 bases, with 11 bases left between them. The CDR3 totals 15 residues. Per germline, CDR1 WNHNN and CDR2 SYGVQD (reference sequence). As DNA, the CDR3 is TGCGCCAGCAGTGAGCTGGGACTTTTCACAGATACGCAGTATTTT. Residues: CASSELGLFTDTQYF.

The genes are TRBV10-3 and TRBJ1-5, with 10 positions matching TRBD1. J was trimmed by 7 bases and V by 0 bases; bases with no gene match: 9. The CDR3 runs 17 residues. The germline V gene encodes CDR1 ENHRY and CDR2 SYGVKD. The CDR3 DNA sequence: TGTGCCATCAGTGAGTCGACGGGGACAGGGGTTGGCCAGCCCCAGCATTTT. Encoded protein: CAISESTGTGVGQPQHF.

This chain links TRBV5-4 with TRBJ2-3; 8 bases fit TRBD2. Germline V CDR1 and CDR2: SGHNT, YYREEE (reference sequence). There are 16 residues in the CDR3. Trimming removed 3 bases from V and 5 bases from J; junction bases left unmatched: 11. CDR3 in amino acids: CASSSLERGGVDTQYF. The DNA of the CDR3 is TGTGCCAGCAGCTCCCTTGAACGGGGGGGCGTAGATACGCAGTATTTT.

A word on this clone: It is likely a read error: a sequence one base away is far more abundant. The genes are TRBV5-1 and TRBJ1-2; maybe TRBD1 (6 bases). The V end lost 1 base, the J end lost 8 bases, and 9 bases lay between the germline ends. The germline V gene has CDR1 SGHRS and CDR2 YFSETQ. The CDR3 runs to 12 residues. The CDR3 DNA reads as TGCGCCAGCAGCTTGACAGGGCGAGGCTACACCTTC. It yields the protein CASSLTGRGYTF.

The genes are TRBV29-1 and TRBJ2-1; weak D call: TRBD2 (6 bases). Trimming took off 3 bases at V and 2 bases at J, with 14 bases between the two ends. Germline V CDR1 and CDR2: SQVTM, ANQGSEA. This CDR3 region has 15 residues. The CDR3 DNA reads as TGCAGCGTTGAGGGGGGACTCTTGCCCTACAATGAGCAGTTCTTC. This encodes CSVEGGLLPYNEQFF.

This chain links TRBV18 with TRBJ2-5; D may be TRBD1 (6 bases). The CDR3 runs to 16 residues. With 1 base removed from V and 2 bases from J, the gap between germline ends came to 14 bases. Germline loops: CDR1 KGHSH, CDR2 LQKENI. DNA of the CDR3: TGTGCCAGCTCACCACAACTTTCCAGGGGTCAAGAGACCCAGTACTTC. Translating gives CASSPQLSRGQETQYF.

V and J are TRBV14 and TRBJ1-2, with a possible D match to TRBD1 (5 bases). The CDR3 totals 13 residues. Germline V gives CDR1 SGHDN, CDR2 FVKESK. Trimming pared 9 bases from V and 4 bases from J, leaving 15 bases between. The CDR3 region is CASALGRAYGYTF. CDR3 in DNA: TGTGCCAGTGCCTTGGGCAGGGCCTATGGCTACACCTTC.

The V and J genes are TRBV10-3 and TRBJ2-3; 9 nucleotides align to TRBD2. Losses at the gene ends were 11 bases for V and 2 bases for J; bases not matched to a gene: 14. From germline, CDR1 is ENHRY and CDR2 SYGVKD. The CDR3 consists of 16 residues. The CDR3 spells CALEVAGALNTDTQYF. In nucleotides, the CDR3 is TGTGCCCTAGAGGTAGCGGGAGCCTTGAACACAGATACGCAGTATTTT.

The count of this clone is one. The CDR3 coding sequence is TGTGCCAGCAGTTCCTACAGGGACAGCTCCTACGAGCAGTACTTC. Translating it yields CASSSYRDSSYEQYF. The chain combines TRBV28 with TRBJ2-7, with 7 bases aligning to TRBD1. CDR3 size: 15 residues. V lost 4 bases and J lost 0; bases outside the gene matches: 6. Germline CDR1 reads MDHEN; CDR2 reads SYDVKM.

This clone was counted only a few times. The CDR3 sequence: CAWGSIAGGSYEQYF. In DNA form, the CDR3 reads TGTGCCTGGGGGTCCATAGCGGGAGGGTCCTACGAGCAGTACTTC. The gene calls are TRBV30 and TRBJ2-7, with 11 nucleotides matching TRBD2. The CDR3 consists of 15 residues. Germline-derived CDR1 and CDR2 are GTSNPN and SVGIG (reference sequence). V trimming: 5 bases; J trimming: 1 base; junction bases outside the gene matches: 7.

This clone was observed a single time. The chain uses TRBV7-9 and TRBJ1-2; a possible D gene is TRBD1 (5 bases). CDR3 length: 14 residues. Germline V gene sequence: CDR1 SEHNR, CDR2 FQNEAQ (reference sequence). V gave up 2 bases and J gave up 2 bases, with 9 bases separating them. CDR3 loop: CASSLRDRNYGYTF. The CDR3 DNA is TGTGCCAGCAGCTTAAGAGACAGAAACTATGGCTACACCTTC.